This T cell receptor beta chain appears in the sequencing data of a study of post-analysis software for immune sequencing data. In the study overall: Disease courses included relapsing-remitting, secondary progressive and progressive-relapsing multiple sclerosis. Study conclusions and caveats: Controls significantly exceeded multiple sclerosis patients in normalized Chao1 diversity. With TRBV5-6, TRBV5-1 and TRBV20-1 included, about 5 TRBV segments were more frequent in patients than in controls. Under F measure analysis, samples from one preparation batch co-clustered strongly.

This clonotype was recorded at least ten times. Its antigen remains unidentified. TCR beta libraries were prepared from cDNA with unique molecular identifiers. T cells, roughly 0.95 to 10 million of them, yielded 500,000 or so cDNA molecules. TCRdb re-called the PCR reads through MiXCR, storing one row per CDR3 protein. The sample yields a few hundred thousand distinct CDR3 sequences, approximately 34% seen once. The CDR3 has 16 amino acids. V gave up 5 bases and J gave up 3 bases; unmatched junction bases: 8. CDR1 and CDR2 (germline): SGHVS, FQNEAQ. Sequencing used blood. This receptor was obtained from a girl between 5 and 17 years old with multiple sclerosis. The chain recombines TRBV7-8 with TRBJ2-1, with 9 bases fitting TRBD1. CDR3 sequence: CASSQTGGVGYNEQFF. The CDR3 nucleotides are TGTGCCAGCAGCCAGACAGGGGGTGTTGGCTACAATGAGCAGTTCTTC. Complete variable domain (other parts from reference TRBV7-8 and TRBJ2-1): GAGVSQSPRYKVAKRGQDVALRCDPISGHVSLFWYQQALGQGPEFLTYFQNEAQLDKSGLPSDRFFAERPEGSVSTLKIQRTQQEDSAVYLCASSQTGGVGYNEQFFGPGTRLTVL.